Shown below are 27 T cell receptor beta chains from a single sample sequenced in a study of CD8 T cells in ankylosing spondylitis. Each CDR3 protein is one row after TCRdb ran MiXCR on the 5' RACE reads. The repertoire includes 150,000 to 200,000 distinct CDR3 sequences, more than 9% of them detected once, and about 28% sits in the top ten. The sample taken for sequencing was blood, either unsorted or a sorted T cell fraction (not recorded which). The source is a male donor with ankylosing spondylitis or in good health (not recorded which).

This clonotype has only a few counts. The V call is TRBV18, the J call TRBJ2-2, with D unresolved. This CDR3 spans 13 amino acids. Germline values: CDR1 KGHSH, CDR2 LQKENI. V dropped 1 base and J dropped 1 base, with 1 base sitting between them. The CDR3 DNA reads TGTGCCAGCTCACCACTGAACACCGGGGAGCTGTTTTTT. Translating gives CASSPLNTGELFF.

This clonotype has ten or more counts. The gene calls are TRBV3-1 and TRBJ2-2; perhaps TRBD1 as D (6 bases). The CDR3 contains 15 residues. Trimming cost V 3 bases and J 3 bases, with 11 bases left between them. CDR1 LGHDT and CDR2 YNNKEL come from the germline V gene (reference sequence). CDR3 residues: CASSQRPGDTGELFF. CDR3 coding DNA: TGTGCCAGCAGCCAGAGGCCAGGGGACACCGGGGAGCTGTTTTTT.

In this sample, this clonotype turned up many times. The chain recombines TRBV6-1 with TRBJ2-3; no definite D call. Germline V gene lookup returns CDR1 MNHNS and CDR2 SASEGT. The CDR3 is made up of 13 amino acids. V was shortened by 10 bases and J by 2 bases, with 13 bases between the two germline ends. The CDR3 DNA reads TGTGCCACCAAAGACCACTTCACAGATACGCAGTATTTT. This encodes CATKDHFTDTQYF.

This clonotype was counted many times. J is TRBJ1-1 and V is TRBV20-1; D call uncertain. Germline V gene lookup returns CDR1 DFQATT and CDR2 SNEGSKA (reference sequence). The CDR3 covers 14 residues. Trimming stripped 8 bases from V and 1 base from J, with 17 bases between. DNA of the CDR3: TGCAGTACGCGGATGGGGATTTCGAACACTGAAGCTTTCTTT. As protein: CSTRMGISNTEAFF.

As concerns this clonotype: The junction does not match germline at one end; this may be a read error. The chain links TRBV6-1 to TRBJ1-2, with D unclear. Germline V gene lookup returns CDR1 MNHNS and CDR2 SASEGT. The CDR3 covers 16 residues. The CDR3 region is CASSEGWPGMNYDYTF. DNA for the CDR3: TGTGCCAGCAGTGAAGGTTGGCCGGGGATGAACTATGACTACACCTTC.

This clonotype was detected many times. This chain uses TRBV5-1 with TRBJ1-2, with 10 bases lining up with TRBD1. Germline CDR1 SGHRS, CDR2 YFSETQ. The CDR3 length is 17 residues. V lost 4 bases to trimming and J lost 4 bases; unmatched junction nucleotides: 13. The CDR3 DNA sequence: TGCGCCAGCAGCGTCATCGGGACAGGGGTAGAAGGCTATGGCTACACCTTC. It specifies CASSVIGTGVEGYGYTF. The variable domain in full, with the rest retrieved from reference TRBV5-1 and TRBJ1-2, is KAGVTQTPRYLIKTRGQQVTLSCSPISGHRSVSWYQQTPGQGLQFLFEYFSETQRNKGNFPGRFSGRQFSNSRSEMNVSTLELGDSALYLCASSVIGTGVEGYGYTFGSGTRLTVV.

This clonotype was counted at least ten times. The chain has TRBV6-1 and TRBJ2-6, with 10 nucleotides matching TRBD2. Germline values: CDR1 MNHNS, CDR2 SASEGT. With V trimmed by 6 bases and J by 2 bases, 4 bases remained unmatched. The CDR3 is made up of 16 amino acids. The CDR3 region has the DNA TGTGCCAGCAGCCGGACTAGCGGTGCTGGGGCCAACGTCCTGACTTTC. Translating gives CASSRTSGAGANVLTF.

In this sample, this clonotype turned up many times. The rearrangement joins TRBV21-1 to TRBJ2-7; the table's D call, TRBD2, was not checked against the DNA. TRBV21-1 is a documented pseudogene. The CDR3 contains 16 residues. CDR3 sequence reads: CASSKVWRVPDYEQYF. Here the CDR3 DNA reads TGTGCCAGCAGCAAAGTATGGAGAGTCCCCGATTACGAGCAGTACTTC.

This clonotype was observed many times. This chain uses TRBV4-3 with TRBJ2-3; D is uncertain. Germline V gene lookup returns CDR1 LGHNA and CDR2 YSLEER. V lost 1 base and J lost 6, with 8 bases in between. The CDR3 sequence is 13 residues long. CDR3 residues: CASSQGAYDTQYF. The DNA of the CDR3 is TGCGCCAGCAGCCAAGGGGCGTATGATACGCAGTATTTT.

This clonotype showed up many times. CDR3 region: CATSIALTVNTEAFF. The CDR3 DNA reads TGTGCCACCAGCATTGCCCTGACAGTGAACACTGAAGCTTTCTTT. The V gene is TRBV15, the J gene TRBJ1-1; perhaps TRBD1 as D (5 bases). The CDR3 is 15 residues long. Germline lookup yields CDR1 LNHNV and CDR2 YYDKDF (reference sequence). Between the trimmed V and J ends, which lost 4 bases and 0 bases, there was a span of 12 bases.

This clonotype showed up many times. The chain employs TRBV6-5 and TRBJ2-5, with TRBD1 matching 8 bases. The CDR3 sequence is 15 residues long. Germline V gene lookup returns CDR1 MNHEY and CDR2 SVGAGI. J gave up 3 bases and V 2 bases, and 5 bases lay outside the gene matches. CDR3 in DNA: TGTGCCAGCAGTTACGTTGAACAGGGGGAAGAGACCCAGTACTTC. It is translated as CASSYVEQGEETQYF.

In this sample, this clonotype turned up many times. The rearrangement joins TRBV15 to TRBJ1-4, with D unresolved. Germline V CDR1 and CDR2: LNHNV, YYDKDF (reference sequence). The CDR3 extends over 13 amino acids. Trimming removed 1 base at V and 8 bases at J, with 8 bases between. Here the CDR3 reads CATSRGQKEKLFF. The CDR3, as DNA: TGTGCCACCAGCAGAGGTCAGAAAGAAAAACTGTTTTTT.

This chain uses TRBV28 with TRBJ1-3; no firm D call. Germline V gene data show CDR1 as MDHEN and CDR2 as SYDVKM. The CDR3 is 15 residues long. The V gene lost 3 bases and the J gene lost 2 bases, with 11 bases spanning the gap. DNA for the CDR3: TGTGCCAGCAGTTTCAACCCCGGGACTGGAAACACCATATATTTT. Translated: CASSFNPGTGNTIYF.

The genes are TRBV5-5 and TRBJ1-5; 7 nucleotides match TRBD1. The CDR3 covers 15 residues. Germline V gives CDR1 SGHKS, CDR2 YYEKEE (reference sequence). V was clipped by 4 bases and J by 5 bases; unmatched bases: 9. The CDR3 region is CASSLTGIGDQPQHF. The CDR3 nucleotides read TGTGCCAGCAGCCTGACAGGGATAGGGGATCAGCCCCAGCATTTT.

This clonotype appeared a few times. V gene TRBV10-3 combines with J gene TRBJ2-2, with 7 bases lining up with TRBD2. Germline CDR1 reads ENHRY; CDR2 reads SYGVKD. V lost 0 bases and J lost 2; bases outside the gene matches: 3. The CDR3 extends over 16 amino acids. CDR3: CAISESGGTNTGELFF. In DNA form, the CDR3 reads TGTGCCATCAGTGAGTCCGGGGGGACCAACACCGGGGAGCTGTTTTTT.

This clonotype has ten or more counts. CDR3 coding DNA: TGTGCCAGCAGCGTAACAGGGGGCGTCGGGCTAGGCAAAAACATTCAGTACTTC. This gives the protein CASSVTGGVGLGKNIQYF. The gene calls are TRBV9 and TRBJ2-4; 9 bases are shared with TRBD1. The CDR3 covers 18 residues. Trimming at V came to 1 base and at J to 3 bases, leaving 11 bases not matched to a gene. Germline CDR1 SGDLS, CDR2 YYNGEE.

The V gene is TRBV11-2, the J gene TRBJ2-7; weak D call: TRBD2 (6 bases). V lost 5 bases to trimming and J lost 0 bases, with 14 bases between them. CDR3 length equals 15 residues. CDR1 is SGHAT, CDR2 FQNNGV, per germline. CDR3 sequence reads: CASSRERLDSYEQYF. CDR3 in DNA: TGTGCCAGCAGCCGGGAGAGGCTCGACTCCTACGAGCAGTACTTC.

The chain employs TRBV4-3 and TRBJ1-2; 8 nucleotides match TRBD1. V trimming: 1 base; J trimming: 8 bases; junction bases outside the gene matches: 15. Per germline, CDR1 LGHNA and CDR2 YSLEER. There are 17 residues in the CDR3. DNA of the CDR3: TGCGCCAGCAGCCAAGGAGCCGCGGACAGGGAGGGCTTAGGCTACACCTTC. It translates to CASSQGAADREGLGYTF.

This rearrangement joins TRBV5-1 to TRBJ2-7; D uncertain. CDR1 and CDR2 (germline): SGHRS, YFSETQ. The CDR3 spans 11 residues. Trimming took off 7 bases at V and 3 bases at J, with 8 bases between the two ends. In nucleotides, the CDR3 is TGCGCCAGCCGTGGAGACTACGAGCAGTACTTC. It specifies CASRGDYEQYF.

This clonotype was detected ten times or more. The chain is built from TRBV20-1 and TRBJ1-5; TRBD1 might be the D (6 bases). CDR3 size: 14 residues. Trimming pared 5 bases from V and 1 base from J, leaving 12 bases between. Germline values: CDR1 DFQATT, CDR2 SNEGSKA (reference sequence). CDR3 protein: CSAQTGLSNQPQHF. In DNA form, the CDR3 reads TGCAGTGCTCAGACAGGTCTGAGCAATCAGCCCCAGCATTTT.

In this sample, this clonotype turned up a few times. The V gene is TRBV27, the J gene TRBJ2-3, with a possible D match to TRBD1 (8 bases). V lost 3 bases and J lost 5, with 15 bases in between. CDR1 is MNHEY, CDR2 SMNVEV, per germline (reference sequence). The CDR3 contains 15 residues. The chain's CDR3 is CASSFGGTGKDTQYF. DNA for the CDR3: TGTGCCAGCAGTTTCGGGGGGACAGGAAAAGATACGCAGTATTTT.

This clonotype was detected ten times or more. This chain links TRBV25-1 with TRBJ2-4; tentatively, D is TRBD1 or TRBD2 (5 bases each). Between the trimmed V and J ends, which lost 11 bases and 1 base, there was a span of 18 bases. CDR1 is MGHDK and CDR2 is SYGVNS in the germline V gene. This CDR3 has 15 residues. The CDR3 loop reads CAGILTEGAKNIQYF. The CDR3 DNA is TGTGCCGGCATATTGACAGAGGGGGCCAAAAACATTCAGTACTTC.

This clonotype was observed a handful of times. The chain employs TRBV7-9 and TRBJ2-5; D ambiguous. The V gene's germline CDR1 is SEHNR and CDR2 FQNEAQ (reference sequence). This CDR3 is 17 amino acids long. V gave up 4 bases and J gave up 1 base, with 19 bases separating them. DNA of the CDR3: TGTGCCAGCAGCTACCCTTCTGGCCGAGAGCCCCAAGAGACCCAGTACTTC. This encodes CASSYPSGREPQETQYF.

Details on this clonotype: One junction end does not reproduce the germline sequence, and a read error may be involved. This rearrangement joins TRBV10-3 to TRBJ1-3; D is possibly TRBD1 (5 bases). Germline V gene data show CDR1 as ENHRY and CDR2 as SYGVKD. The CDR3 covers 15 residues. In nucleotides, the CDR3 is TGTACCATCAGACCCCAGGGTAACTCTGGAAACACCATATATTTT. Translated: CTIRPQGNSGNTIYF.

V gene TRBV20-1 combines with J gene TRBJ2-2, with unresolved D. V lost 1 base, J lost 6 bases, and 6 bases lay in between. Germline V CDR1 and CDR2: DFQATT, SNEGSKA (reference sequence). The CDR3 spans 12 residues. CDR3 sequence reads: CSARAQPGELFF. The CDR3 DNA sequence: TGCAGTGCTAGAGCCCAACCCGGGGAGCTGTTTTTT.

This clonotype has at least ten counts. The CDR3 here is CASSSQGTTEAFF. In DNA, the CDR3 is TGCGCCAGCAGCTCACAGGGGACCACTGAAGCTTTCTTT. The chain is built from TRBV5-1 and TRBJ1-1; 7 nucleotides align to TRBD1. The germline gives CDR1 SGHRS, CDR2 YFSETQ. V lost 3 bases and J lost 4; bases outside the gene matches: 3. The CDR3 is 13 residues long.

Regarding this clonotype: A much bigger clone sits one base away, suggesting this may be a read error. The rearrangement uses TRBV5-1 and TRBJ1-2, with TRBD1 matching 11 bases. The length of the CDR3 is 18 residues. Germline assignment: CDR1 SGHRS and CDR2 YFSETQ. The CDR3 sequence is CTSSSHGQGAPGSYGYTF. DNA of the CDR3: TGCACCAGCAGCTCGCACGGACAGGGGGCGCCGGGGTCGTATGGCTACACCTTC.